This T cell receptor beta chain came from a study of Tregs in tolerant kidney transplant recipients. Notes on the study in general: Antigen-driven expansion was suggested because donor-specific Tregs expanded more than all Tregs in tolerant patients.

This clone was found once. Its antigen is undetermined. Unstimulated regulatory T cells (CD4+CD25+CD127-), CD4+CD25- non-regulatory cells, CD4 and CD8 cells were FACS-sorted from thawed PBMCs. The assay was immunoSEQ multiplex PCR, and TCRdb's table has in-frame clones only and misses some. The sample holds about 94,000 clones; 80% to 95% are singletons and the top ten take 0.46%. The CDR3 extends over 14 amino acids. Trimming shortened V by 8 bases and J by 2 bases, and 16 bases separated the two germline ends. Germline V gives CDR1 MNHEY, CDR2 SVGAGI. The TCR comes from a human donor who received a combined kidney and bone marrow transplant. Sample: CD4+ T cells from blood, taken before the transplant. V gene TRBV6-5 combines with J gene TRBJ2-7; D is possibly TRBD1 (5 bases). Here the CDR3 reads CASGARFYPYEQYF. The CDR3 DNA reads as TGTGCCAGCGGGGCACGATTTTATCCCTACGAGCAGTACTTC.